This T cell receptor (beta chain) stems from a study of blood T cell repertoires in COVID-19. Across the whole study: The origin of the acute and convalescent COVID-19 samples was the United States, Italy and Spain.

CDR3 length: 14 residues. CDR1 is MNHEY and CDR2 is SVGAGI in the germline V gene. V was clipped by 3 bases and J by 4 bases; unmatched bases: 4. Authors' analysis steps: Researchers report that nucleated cell counts were estimated from reference gene primer amplification. Measured with immunoSEQ multiplex PCR; TCRdb has only the in-frame clones, and not every one. The V and J calls and clone size come from that table; D and trimming were worked out from the DNA. Altogether about 24,000 clones are present, roughly 73% being singletons, with the ten largest covering less than 20%. The clonotype originates from a human donor in a cohort sampled during active or convalescent COVID-19. Sequencing used peripheral blood. The chain is built from TRBV6-5 and TRBJ1-1; TRBD1 matches 8 bases. The CDR3 loop is CASSYLDRGTEAFF. Written as DNA, the CDR3 is TGTGCCAGCAGTTATTTAGACAGGGGCACTGAAGCTTTCTTT.